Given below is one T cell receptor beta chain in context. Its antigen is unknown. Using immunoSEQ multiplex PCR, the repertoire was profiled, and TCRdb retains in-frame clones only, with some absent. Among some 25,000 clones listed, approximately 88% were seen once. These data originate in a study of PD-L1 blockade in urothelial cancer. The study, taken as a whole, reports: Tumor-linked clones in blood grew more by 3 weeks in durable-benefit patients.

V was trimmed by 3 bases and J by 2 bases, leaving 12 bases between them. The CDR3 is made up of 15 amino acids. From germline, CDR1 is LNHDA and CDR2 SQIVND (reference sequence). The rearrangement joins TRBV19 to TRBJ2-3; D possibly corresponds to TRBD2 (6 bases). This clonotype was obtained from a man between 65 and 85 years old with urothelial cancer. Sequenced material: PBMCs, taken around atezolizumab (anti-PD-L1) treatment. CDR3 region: CASSIGGSVTDTQYF. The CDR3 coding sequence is TGTGCCAGTAGTATCGGAGGGAGCGTCACAGATACGCAGTATTTT.